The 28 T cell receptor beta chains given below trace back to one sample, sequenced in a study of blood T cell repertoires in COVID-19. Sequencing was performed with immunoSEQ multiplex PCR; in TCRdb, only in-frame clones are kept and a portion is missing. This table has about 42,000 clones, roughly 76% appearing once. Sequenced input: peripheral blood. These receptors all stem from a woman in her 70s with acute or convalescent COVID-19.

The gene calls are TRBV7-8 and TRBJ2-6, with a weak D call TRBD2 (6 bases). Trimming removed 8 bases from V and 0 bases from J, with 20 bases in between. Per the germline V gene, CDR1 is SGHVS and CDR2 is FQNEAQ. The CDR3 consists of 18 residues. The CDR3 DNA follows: TGTGCCAGCTTCTGGGAGGTACAGCTCAGCTCTGGGGCCAACGTCCTGACTTTC. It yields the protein CASFWEVQLSSGANVLTF.

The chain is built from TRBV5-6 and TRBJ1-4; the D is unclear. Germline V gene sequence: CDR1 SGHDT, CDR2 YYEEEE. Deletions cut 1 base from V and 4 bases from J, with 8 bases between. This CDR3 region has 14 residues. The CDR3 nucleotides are TGTGCCAGCAGCTTGTCGCGCCTTAATGAAAAACTGTTTTTT. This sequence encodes CASSLSRLNEKLFF.

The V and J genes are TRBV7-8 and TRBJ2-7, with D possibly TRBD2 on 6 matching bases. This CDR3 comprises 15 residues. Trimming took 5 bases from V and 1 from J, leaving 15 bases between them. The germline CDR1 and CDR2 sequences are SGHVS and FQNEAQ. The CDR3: CASSTRWDFSYEQYF. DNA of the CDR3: TGTGCCAGCAGCACGCGGTGGGACTTTTCCTACGAGCAGTACTTC.

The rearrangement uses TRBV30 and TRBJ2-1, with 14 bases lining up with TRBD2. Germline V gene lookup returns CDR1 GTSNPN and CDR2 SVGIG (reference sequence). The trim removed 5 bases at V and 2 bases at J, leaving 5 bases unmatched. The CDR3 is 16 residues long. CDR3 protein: CAWRGLAGVAYNEQFF. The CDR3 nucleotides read TGTGCCTGGCGGGGACTAGCGGGAGTGGCCTACAATGAGCAGTTCTTC.

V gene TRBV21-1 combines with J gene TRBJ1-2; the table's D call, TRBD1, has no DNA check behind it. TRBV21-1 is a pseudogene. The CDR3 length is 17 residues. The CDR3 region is CASSKVRQSQANYGYTF. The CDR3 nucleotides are TGTGCCAGCAGCAAAGTTAGACAGTCCCAAGCTAACTATGGCTACACCTTC.

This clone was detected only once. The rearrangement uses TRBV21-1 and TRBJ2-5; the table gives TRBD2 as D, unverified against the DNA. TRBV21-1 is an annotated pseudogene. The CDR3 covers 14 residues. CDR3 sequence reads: CASSIQGGRETQYF. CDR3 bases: TGTGCCAGCAGCATCCAGGGCGGGAGGGAGACCCAGTACTTC.

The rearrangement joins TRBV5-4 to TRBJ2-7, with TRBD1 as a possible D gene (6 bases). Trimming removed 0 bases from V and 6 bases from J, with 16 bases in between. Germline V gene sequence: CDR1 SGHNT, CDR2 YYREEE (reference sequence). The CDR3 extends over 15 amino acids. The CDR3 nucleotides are TGTGCCAGCAGCTTGGACTACCGGACAGTAGGCGAGCAGTACTTC. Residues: CASSLDYRTVGEQYF.

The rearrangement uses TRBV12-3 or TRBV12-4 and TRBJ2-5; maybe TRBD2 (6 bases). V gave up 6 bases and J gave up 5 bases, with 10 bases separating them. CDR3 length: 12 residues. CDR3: CASRGRGETQYF. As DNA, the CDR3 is TGTGCCAGCAGAGGGCGGGGTGAGACCCAGTACTTC.

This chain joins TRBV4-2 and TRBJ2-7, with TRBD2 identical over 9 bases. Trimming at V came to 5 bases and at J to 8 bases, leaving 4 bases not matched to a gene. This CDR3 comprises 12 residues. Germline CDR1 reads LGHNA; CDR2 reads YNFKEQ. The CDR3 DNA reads TGTGCCAGCAGCTTAGGGACTAGCAAGCAGTACTTC. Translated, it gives CASSLGTSKQYF.

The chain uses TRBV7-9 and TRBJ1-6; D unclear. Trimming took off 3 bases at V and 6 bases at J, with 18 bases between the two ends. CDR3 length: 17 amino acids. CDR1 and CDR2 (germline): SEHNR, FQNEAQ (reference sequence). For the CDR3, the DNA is TGTGCCAGCAGCTTGGGTGGAGCGGCCCGGGCTAATTCACCCCTCCACTTT. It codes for CASSLGGAARANSPLHF.

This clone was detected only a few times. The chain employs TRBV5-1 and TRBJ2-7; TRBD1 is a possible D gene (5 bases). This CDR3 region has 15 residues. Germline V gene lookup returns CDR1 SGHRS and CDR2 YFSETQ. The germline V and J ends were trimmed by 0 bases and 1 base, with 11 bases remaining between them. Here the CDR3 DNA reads TGCGCCAGCAGCTTGGGTGGACATTTTTCCTACGAGCAGTACTTC. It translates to CASSLGGHFSYEQYF.

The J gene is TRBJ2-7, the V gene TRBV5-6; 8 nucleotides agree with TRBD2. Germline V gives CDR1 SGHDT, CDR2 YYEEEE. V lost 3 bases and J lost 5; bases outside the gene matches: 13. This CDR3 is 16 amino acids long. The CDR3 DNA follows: TGTGCCAGCAGCTCACTTGGACTAGCCCGGGGAAACGAGCAGTACTTC. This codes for CASSSLGLARGNEQYF.

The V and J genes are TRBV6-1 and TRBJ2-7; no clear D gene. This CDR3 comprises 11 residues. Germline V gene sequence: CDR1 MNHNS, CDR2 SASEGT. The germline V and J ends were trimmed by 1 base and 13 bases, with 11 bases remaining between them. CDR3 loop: CASSEGVASYF. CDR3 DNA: TGTGCCAGCAGTGAAGGGGTAGCCTCCTACTTC.

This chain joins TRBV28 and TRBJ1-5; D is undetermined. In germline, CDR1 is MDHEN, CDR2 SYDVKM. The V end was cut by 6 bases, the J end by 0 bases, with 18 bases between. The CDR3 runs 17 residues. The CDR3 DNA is TGTGCCAGCAGATCGTCGGGTCCCGGTTATAGCAATCAGCCCCAGCATTTT. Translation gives CASRSSGPGYSNQPQHF.

In nucleotides, the CDR3 is TGTGCCAGCTCACCACTGAACTCCCCTGGGGCCAACGTCCTGACTTTC. Translated, it gives CASSPLNSPGANVLTF. This sequence joins TRBV18 and TRBJ2-6, with D unresolved. This CDR3 comprises 16 residues. CDR1 KGHSH and CDR2 LQKENI come from the germline V gene. The germline V and J ends were trimmed by 1 base and 2 bases, with 9 bases remaining between them.

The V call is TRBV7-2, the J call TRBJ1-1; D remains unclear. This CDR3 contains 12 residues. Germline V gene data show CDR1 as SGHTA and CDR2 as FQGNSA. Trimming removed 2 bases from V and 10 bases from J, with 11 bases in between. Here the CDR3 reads CASSLYGYGAFF. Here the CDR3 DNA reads TGTGCCAGCAGCTTATACGGGTATGGAGCTTTCTTT.

CDR3 bases: TGTGCCAGCAGCTTAGCCCCGGGACAGGGGTACAATGAGCAGTTCTTC. It translates to CASSLAPGQGYNEQFF. The J gene is TRBJ2-1, the V gene TRBV7-2; 10 bases are shared with TRBD1. With V trimmed by 0 bases and J by 4 bases, 3 bases remained unmatched. From germline, CDR1 is SGHTA and CDR2 FQGNSA. The CDR3 length is 16 residues. The complete variable domain, with remaining parts taken from reference TRBV7-2 and TRBJ2-1, reads GAGVSQSPSNKVTEKGKDVELRCDPISGHTALYWYRQSLGQGLEFLIYFQGNSAPDKSGLPSDRFSAERTGGSVSTLTIQRTQQEDSAVYLCASSLAPGQGYNEQFFGPGTRLTVL.

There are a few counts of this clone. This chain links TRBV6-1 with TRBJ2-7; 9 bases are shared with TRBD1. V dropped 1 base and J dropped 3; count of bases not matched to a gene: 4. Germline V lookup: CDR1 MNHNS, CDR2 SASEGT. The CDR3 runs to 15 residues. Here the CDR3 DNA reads TGTGCCAGCAGTGAAGATCCGACAGGGGGCTACGAGCAGTACTTC. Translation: CASSEDPTGGYEQYF.

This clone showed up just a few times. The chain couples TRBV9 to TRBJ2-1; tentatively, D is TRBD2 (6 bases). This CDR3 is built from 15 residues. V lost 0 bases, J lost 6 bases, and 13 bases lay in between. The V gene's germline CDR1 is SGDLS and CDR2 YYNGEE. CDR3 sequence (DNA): TGTGCCAGCAGCGTAGTTCCCGGGACTTTCAATGAGCAGTTCTTC. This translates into CASSVVPGTFNEQFF.

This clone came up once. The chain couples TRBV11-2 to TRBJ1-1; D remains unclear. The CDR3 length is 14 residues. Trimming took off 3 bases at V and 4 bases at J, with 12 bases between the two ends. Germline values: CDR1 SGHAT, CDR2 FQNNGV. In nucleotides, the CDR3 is TGTGCCAGCAGCTTCGGGGAGATGAGCACTGAAGCTTTCTTT. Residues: CASSFGEMSTEAFF.

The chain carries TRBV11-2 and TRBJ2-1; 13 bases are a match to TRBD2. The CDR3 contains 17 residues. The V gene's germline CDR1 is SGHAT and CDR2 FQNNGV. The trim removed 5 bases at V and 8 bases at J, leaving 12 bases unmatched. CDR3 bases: TGTGCCAGCAGCCTCTCCATCACTAGCGGGAGGGGGCATGAGCAGTTCTTC. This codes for CASSLSITSGRGHEQFF.

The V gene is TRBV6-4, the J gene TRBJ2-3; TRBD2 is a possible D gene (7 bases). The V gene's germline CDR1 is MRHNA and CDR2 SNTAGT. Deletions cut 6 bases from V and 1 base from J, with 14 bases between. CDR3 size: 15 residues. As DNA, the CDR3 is TGTGCCAGCAGCGAACTGGGGGGGCGCACAGATACGCAGTATTTT. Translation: CASSELGGRTDTQYF.

CDR3 in amino acids: CASSLSGRRSYNEQFF. CDR3 DNA: TGTGCCAGCAGTCTTAGCGGGCGGCGCTCCTACAATGAGCAGTTCTTC. The J gene is TRBJ2-1, the V gene TRBV28, with 7 bases identical to TRBD2. Per germline, CDR1 MDHEN and CDR2 SYDVKM. Losses at the gene ends were 5 bases for V and 0 bases for J; bases not matched to a gene: 7. The CDR3 contains 16 residues.

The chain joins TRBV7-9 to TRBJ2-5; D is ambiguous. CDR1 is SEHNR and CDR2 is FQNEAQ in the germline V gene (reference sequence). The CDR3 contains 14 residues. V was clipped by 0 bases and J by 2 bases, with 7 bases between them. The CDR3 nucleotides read TGTGCCAGCAGCTTAGCGTATAGACAAGAGACCCAGTACTTC. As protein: CASSLAYRQETQYF.

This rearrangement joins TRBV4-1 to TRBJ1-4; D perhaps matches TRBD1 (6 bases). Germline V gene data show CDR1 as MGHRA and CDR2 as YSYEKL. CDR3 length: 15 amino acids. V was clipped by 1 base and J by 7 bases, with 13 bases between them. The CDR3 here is CASSQGGNRVEKLFF. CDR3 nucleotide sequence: TGCGCCAGCAGCCAAGGGGGAAACAGGGTTGAAAAACTGTTTTTT.

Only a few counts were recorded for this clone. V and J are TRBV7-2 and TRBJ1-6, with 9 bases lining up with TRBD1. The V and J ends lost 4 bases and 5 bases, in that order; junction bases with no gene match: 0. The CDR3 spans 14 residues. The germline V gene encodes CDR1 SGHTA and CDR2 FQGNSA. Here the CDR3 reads CASSYRGHNSPLHF. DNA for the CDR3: TGTGCCAGCAGCTACAGGGGGCATAATTCACCCCTCCACTTT.

The CDR3 region has the DNA TGTGCCAGCAACCGGGGACAGGGTGCGGATACGCAGTATTTT. This translates into CASNRGQGADTQYF. The chain couples TRBV6-6 to TRBJ2-3, with 9 bases matching TRBD1. The germline V gene has CDR1 MNHNY and CDR2 SVGAGI (reference sequence). The V segment lost 7 bases and the J segment 6 bases; nucleotides outside the gene matches: 8. The CDR3 is 14 amino acids.

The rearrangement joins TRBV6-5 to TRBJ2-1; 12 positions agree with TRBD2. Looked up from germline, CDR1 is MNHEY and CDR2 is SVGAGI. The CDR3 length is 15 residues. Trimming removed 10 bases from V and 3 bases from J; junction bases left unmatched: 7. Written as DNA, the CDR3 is TGTGCCACCAAAGTACTAGCGGGAGGCTACAATGAGCAGTTCTTC. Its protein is CATKVLAGGYNEQFF.